This section outlines one T cell receptor (beta chain) sequence together with its context. No antigen is known for it. The study profiled TCR beta VDJ and CDR3 using genomic DNA as template. TCRdb processed the reads anew with MiXCR; each CDR3 protein has one entry. The repertoire holds around 500,000 distinct CDR3 sequences, with more than 25% as singletons. Previously, flow cytometry had revealed CD8+CD57+ cell expansion in the patients chosen for sequencing. No patient had been given any therapy when blood was sampled. The data stem from a study of CD8+CD57+ T cells in acquired aplastic anemia. Whole-study results and caveats: Roughly 30 CD8+ CDR3 sequences occurred in both the patients and the controls.

The TCR was taken from a human donor with aplastic anemia. Sequencing was performed on sorted CD4+, CD8+, or CD8+CD57+ T cells (not recorded which) from PBMCs.

The CDR3 nucleotides read TGTGCCAGCAGTGATGCAGGGTATGGCTACACCTTC. Translated: CASSDAGYGYTF. The rearrangement uses TRBV7-8 and TRBJ1-2; tentatively, D is TRBD1 (5 bases). The CDR3 is 12 residues long. Per the germline V gene, CDR1 is SGHVS and CDR2 is FQNEAQ. Trimming took off 6 bases at V and 5 bases at J, with 10 bases between the two ends.